One and the same sample provided the 23 T cell receptor beta chains below, sequenced in a study of T-cell memory formation after mild COVID-19. TCRdb passed the 5' RACE reads through MiXCR, listing each CDR3 protein once. The sample consists of 550,000 to 600,000 distinct CDR3 sequences, about a fifth of them appearing once. Sequenced: PBMCs or a T cell subset sorted from them (not recorded which). All receptors derive from an adult woman who had mild COVID-19 (a few samples of this study predate the infection). Cell type and time point are not known.

This clonotype came up a few times. This CDR3 is CSASGASGKDTQYF. CDR3 bases: TGCAGTGCTTCTGGGGCTAGCGGGAAAGATACGCAGTATTTT. The chain carries TRBV20-1 and TRBJ2-3; 9 bases match TRBD2. This CDR3 is 14 amino acids long. Germline CDR1 DFQATT, CDR2 SNEGSKA (reference sequence). V dropped 5 bases and J dropped 5; count of bases not matched to a gene: 8.

The chain has TRBV25-1 and TRBJ2-5; D call uncertain. Germline V lookup: CDR1 MGHDK, CDR2 SYGVNS. This CDR3 is 13 amino acids long. Deletions cut 7 bases from V and 4 bases from J, with 13 bases between. The CDR3 spells CASTPHGGETQYF. The CDR3 DNA reads TGTGCCAGCACGCCCCATGGTGGAGAGACCCAGTACTTC. The whole variable domain, filled in from reference TRBV25-1 and TRBJ2-5, reads EADIYQTPRYLVIGTGKKITLECSQTMGHDKMYWYQQDPGMELHLIHYSYGVNSTEKGDLSSESTVSRIRTEHFPLTLESARPSHTSQYLCASTPHGGETQYFGPGTRLLVL.

The V call is TRBV20-1, the J call TRBJ2-3, with D possibly being TRBD1 or TRBD2 (6 bases each). The CDR3 runs to 16 residues. Germline V CDR1 and CDR2: DFQATT, SNEGSKA (reference sequence). Trimming pared 3 bases from V and 0 bases from J, leaving 16 bases between. The CDR3 sequence: CSASPPRGVSTDTQYF. The CDR3 DNA sequence: TGCAGTGCTAGCCCCCCTAGGGGGGTTAGCACAGATACGCAGTATTTT.

V gene TRBV7-2 combines with J gene TRBJ2-3; no firm D call. This CDR3 comprises 17 residues. The V and J ends lost 0 bases and 5 bases respectively, with 18 bases between them. Germline V gene lookup returns CDR1 SGHTA and CDR2 FQGNSA. CDR3 sequence reads: CASSLAVRADVLDTQYF. DNA of the CDR3: TGTGCCAGCAGCTTAGCGGTAAGGGCCGACGTTCTAGATACGCAGTATTTT.

This clonotype was recorded a few times. This sequence joins TRBV24-1 and TRBJ1-2; D remains ambiguous. V was cut by 5 bases and J by 2 bases, with 11 bases left in between. Germline V gives CDR1 KGHDR, CDR2 SFDVKD. The CDR3 covers 14 residues. CDR3 sequence (DNA): TGTGCCACCAGTGGTGGGTCCTCCAACTATGGCTACACCTTC. It translates to CATSGGSSNYGYTF.

The chain has TRBV7-9 and TRBJ2-6; D is undetermined. V was trimmed by 5 bases and J by 0 bases, leaving 23 bases between them. The CDR3 is made up of 20 amino acids. Germline CDR1 is SEHNR and CDR2 is FQNEAQ (reference sequence). In DNA, the CDR3 is TGTGCCAGCAGCCAATATTGGTCTGTTAAATCAGACTCTGGGGCCAACGTCCTGACTTTC. This gives the protein CASSQYWSVKSDSGANVLTF.

The V call is TRBV5-1, the J call TRBJ2-1, with D perhaps TRBD2 (6 bases). Germline V CDR1 and CDR2: SGHRS, YFSETQ. Trimming removed 4 bases at V and 15 bases at J, with 20 bases between. The CDR3 is made up of 13 amino acids. The CDR3 coding sequence is TGCGCCAGCAGCGCGGGACCCCCAGCCCGTCGGTTCTTC. Translating gives CASSAGPPARRFF. Complete variable domain (other parts from reference TRBV5-1 and TRBJ2-1): KAGVTQTPRYLIKTRGQQVTLSCSPISGHRSVSWYQQTPGQGLQFLFEYFSETQRNKGNFPGRFSGRQFSNSRSEMNVSTLELGDSALYLCASSAGPPARRFFGPGTRLTVL.

The J gene is TRBJ1-1, the V gene TRBV18, with unresolved D. Germline V gene lookup returns CDR1 KGHSH and CDR2 LQKENI. Trimming shortened V by 5 bases and J by 0 bases, and 16 bases separated the two germline ends. This CDR3 contains 16 residues. The CDR3 nucleotides are TGTGCCAGCTCAGGCACCGGGTCGATAATGAACACTGAAGCTTTCTTT. Translated, it gives CASSGTGSIMNTEAFF.

This clonotype was seen at least ten times. The chain carries TRBV5-1 and TRBJ2-5, with D tentatively TRBD1 (6 bases). The V end was cut by 7 bases, the J end by 2 bases, with 15 bases between. This CDR3 spans 14 amino acids. CDR1 and CDR2 from the germline V gene are SGHRS and YFSETQ. The CDR3 DNA reads as TGCGCCAGCTCACAGGGTTACTATCAAGAGACCCAGTACTTC. Its protein is CASSQGYYQETQYF.

This clonotype was seen many times. The rearrangement uses TRBV20-1 and TRBJ2-5; D unresolved. V lost 6 bases and J 4 bases, leaving 12 bases between the germline ends. CDR1 is DFQATT and CDR2 is SNEGSKA in the germline V gene (reference sequence). This CDR3 is built from 12 residues. The CDR3 sequence is CSATNRRETQYF. The CDR3, as DNA: TGCAGTGCGACCAACCGAAGAGAGACCCAGTACTTC.

The chain employs TRBV12-3 or TRBV12-4 and TRBJ2-3; the match to TRBD2 covers 9 bases. The junction had 11 bases not matched to a gene; V was cut back by 6 bases and J by 4 bases. The CDR3 extends over 16 amino acids. The CDR3 nucleotides are TGTGCCAGCAGAAAACGGGGCGGGGGGGCGGCAGATACGCAGTATTTT. Protein sequence: CASRKRGGGAADTQYF.

This clonotype came up many times. The V gene is TRBV18, the J gene TRBJ2-6, with D perhaps TRBD1 (5 bases). From germline, CDR1 is KGHSH and CDR2 LQKENI. V dropped 4 bases and J dropped 12 bases, with 16 bases sitting between them. The CDR3 runs 14 residues. As DNA, the CDR3 is TGTGCCAGCTCACGCGACAGAAAGACGGCCGTCCTGACTTTC. Amino acid sequence: CASSRDRKTAVLTF.

The V gene is TRBV20-1, the J gene TRBJ1-5; TRBD1 agrees at 8 bases. The CDR3 consists of 16 residues. The germline CDR1 and CDR2 sequences are DFQATT and SNEGSKA (reference sequence). J gave up 0 bases and V 2 bases, and 6 bases lay outside the gene matches. The CDR3 DNA follows: TGCAGTGCTAGAATACAGGGGGTACCTAGCAATCAGCCCCAGCATTTT. Translating it yields CSARIQGVPSNQPQHF.

This clonotype was detected a few times. The V gene is TRBV11-2, the J gene TRBJ1-6; D uncertain. Trimming stripped 5 bases from V and 7 bases from J, with 9 bases between. This CDR3 is 13 amino acids long. In germline, CDR1 is SGHAT, CDR2 FQNNGV. The chain's CDR3 is CASSPHLNSPLHF. As DNA, the CDR3 is TGTGCCAGCAGCCCCCACCTCAATTCACCCCTCCACTTT.

The rearrangement joins TRBV12-3 or TRBV12-4 to TRBJ2-3, with D unclear. V lost 5 bases and J 1 base, leaving 10 bases between the germline ends. The CDR3 totals 14 residues. CDR3 DNA: TGTGCCAGCAGTGTCCATGGAGGCACAGATACGCAGTATTTT. This gives the protein CASSVHGGTDTQYF.

The V call is TRBV28, the J call TRBJ1-2; a possible D gene is TRBD1 (5 bases). The germline V and J ends were trimmed by 6 bases and 5 bases, with 13 bases remaining between them. Germline loops: CDR1 MDHEN, CDR2 SYDVKM. The CDR3 consists of 13 residues. CDR3 DNA sequence: TGTGCCAGCAGCCTAGGGGAAGGTTATGGCTACACCTTC. Encoded protein: CASSLGEGYGYTF.

The chain is built from TRBV5-1 and TRBJ2-7, with 9 bases that match TRBD1. V gave up 3 bases and J gave up 0 bases; unmatched junction bases: 7. The CDR3 is 16 residues long. Germline lookup yields CDR1 SGHRS and CDR2 YFSETQ. CDR3 in DNA: TGCGCCAGCAGCTGGGGGGACAGGGCAAGCTCCTACGAGCAGTACTTC. Encoded protein: CASSWGDRASSYEQYF.

This clonotype has a handful of counts. The chain has TRBV7-2 and TRBJ2-3; D perhaps matches TRBD2 (5 bases). This CDR3 region has 14 residues. The germline gives CDR1 SGHTA, CDR2 FQGNSA. Trimming took 1 base from V and 3 from J, leaving 8 bases between them. CDR3 region: CASSLEGDTDTQYF. The CDR3 DNA reads TGTGCCAGCAGCTTAGAGGGAGATACAGATACGCAGTATTTT.

This clonotype was counted a few times. The chain links TRBV5-1 to TRBJ1-1; D is uncertain. Germline V gene data show CDR1 as SGHRS and CDR2 as YFSETQ. Trimming removed 5 bases at V and 1 base at J, with 12 bases between. The length of the CDR3 is 14 residues. CDR3 in amino acids: CASRGNQPNTEAFF. The CDR3, as DNA: TGCGCCAGCAGGGGCAATCAGCCGAACACTGAAGCTTTCTTT.

V gene TRBV11-2 combines with J gene TRBJ2-5; D gene ambiguous. Germline loops: CDR1 SGHAT, CDR2 FQNNGV. This CDR3 contains 13 residues. Trimming stripped 2 bases from V and 5 bases from J, with 9 bases between. The CDR3 coding sequence is TGTGCCAGCAGCTTAAGCCCGGAGGAGACCCAGTACTTC. Translating gives CASSLSPEETQYF.

The chain links TRBV4-1 to TRBJ2-5, with TRBD2 identical over 8 bases. Germline CDR1 reads MGHRA; CDR2 reads YSYEKL. The CDR3 is made up of 15 amino acids. V was pared by 4 bases and J by 4 bases, with 8 bases of the junction left unmatched. The CDR3 region is CASSLGRGEVETQYF. The CDR3 DNA sequence: TGCGCCAGCAGCCTGGGGCGGGGGGAGGTAGAGACCCAGTACTTC.

This clonotype was recorded a few times. This chain links TRBV4-2 with TRBJ1-2, with 7 bases fitting TRBD1. Trimming removed 2 bases from V and 2 bases from J; junction bases left unmatched: 2. Germline V gives CDR1 LGHNA, CDR2 YNFKEQ. This CDR3 is 14 amino acids long. The CDR3 DNA follows: TGTGCCAGCAGCCAACAGACAGGGAACTATGGCTACACCTTC. This codes for CASSQQTGNYGYTF.

This clonotype was found a few times. The chain is built from TRBV20-1 and TRBJ1-4; 9 nucleotides match TRBD1. Per the germline V gene, CDR1 is DFQATT and CDR2 is SNEGSKA (reference sequence). This CDR3 region has 15 residues. V gave up 3 bases and J gave up 5 bases; unmatched junction bases: 7. The CDR3 DNA is TGCAGTGCTAGTCCCCCGACAGGGGGGAATGAAAAACTGTTTTTT. Protein product: CSASPPTGGNEKLFF.